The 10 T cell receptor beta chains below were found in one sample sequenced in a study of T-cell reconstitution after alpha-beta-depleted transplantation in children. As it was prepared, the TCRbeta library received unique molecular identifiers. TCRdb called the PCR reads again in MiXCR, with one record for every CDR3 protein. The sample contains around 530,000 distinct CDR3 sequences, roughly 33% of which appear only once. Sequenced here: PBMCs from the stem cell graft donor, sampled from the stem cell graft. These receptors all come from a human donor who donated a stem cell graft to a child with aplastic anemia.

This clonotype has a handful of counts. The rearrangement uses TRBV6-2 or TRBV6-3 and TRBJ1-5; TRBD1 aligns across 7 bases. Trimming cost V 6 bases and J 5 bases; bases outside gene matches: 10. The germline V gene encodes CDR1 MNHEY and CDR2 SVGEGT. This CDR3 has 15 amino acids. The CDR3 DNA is TGTGCCAGCAGAACTGGGGACAGAGCATATCAGCCCCAGCATTTT. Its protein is CASRTGDRAYQPQHF.

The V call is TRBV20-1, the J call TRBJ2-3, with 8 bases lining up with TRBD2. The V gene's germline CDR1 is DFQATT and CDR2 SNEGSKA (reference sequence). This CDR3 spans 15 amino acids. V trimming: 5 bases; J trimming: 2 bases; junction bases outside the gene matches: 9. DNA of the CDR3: TGCAGTGCTGGGAGCGGGAGACTTATCACAGATACGCAGTATTTT. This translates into CSAGSGRLITDTQYF.

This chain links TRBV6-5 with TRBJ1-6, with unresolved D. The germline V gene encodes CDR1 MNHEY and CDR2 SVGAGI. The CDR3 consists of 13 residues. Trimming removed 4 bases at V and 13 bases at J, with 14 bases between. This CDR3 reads CASSFRYPRPLHF. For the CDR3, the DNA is TGTGCCAGCAGTTTCCGATACCCTAGGCCCCTCCACTTT.

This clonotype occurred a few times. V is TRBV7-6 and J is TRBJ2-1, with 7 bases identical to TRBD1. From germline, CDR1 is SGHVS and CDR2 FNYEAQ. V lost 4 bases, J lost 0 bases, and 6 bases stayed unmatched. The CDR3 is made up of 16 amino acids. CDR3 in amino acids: CASSSRGQSSYNEQFF. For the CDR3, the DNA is TGTGCCAGCAGCTCAAGGGGACAGAGCTCCTACAATGAGCAGTTCTTC.

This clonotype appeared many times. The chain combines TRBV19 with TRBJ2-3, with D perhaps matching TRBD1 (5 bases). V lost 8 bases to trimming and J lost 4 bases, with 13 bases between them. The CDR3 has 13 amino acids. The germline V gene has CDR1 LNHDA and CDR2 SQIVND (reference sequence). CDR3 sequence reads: CASSQGLADTQYF. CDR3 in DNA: TGTGCCAGTTCTCAGGGTCTAGCAGATACGCAGTATTTT.

The CDR3 loop reads CASSVGSSSGLLPNTEAFF. CDR3 in DNA: TGTGCCAGCAGCGTAGGGAGCTCTAGCGGGCTTCTCCCGAACACTGAAGCTTTCTTT. The chain recombines TRBV9 with TRBJ1-1; no reliable D call. With 0 bases removed from V and 1 base from J, the gap between germline ends came to 22 bases. The CDR3 spans 19 residues. Germline-derived CDR1 and CDR2 are SGDLS and YYNGEE.

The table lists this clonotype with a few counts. This CDR3 is CASSPRHTSGRALEQFF. DNA of the CDR3: TGCGCCAGCAGCCCACGGCATACTAGCGGGAGGGCCCTTGAGCAGTTCTTC. This chain links TRBV5-1 with TRBJ2-1, with 13 bases aligning to TRBD2. The germline gives CDR1 SGHRS, CDR2 YFSETQ. V shed 4 bases and J 9 bases; nucleotides not matched to a gene: 13. The CDR3 covers 17 residues.

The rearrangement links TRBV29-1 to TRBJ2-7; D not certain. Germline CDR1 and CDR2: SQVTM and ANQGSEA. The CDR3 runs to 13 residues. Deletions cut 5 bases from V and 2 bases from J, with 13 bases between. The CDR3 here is CSVRGLITYEQYF. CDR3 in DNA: TGCAGCGTTCGCGGATTAATTACCTACGAGCAGTACTTC.

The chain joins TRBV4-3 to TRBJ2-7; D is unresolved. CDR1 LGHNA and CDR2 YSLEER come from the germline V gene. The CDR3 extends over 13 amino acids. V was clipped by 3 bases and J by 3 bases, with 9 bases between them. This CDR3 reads CASSHAQDYEQYF. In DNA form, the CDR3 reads TGCGCCAGCAGCCACGCCCAGGACTACGAGCAGTACTTC.

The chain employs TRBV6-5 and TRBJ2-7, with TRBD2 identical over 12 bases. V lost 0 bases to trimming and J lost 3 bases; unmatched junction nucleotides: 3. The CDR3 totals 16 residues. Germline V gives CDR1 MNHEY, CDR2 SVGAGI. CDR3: CASSYSRLAGVYEQYF. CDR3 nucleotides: TGTGCCAGCAGTTACTCTAGACTAGCGGGGGTCTACGAGCAGTACTTC.